This TCR beta chain emerged from a study of cytomegalovirus exposure and HLA in healthy donors. On the study more broadly: Tens of millions of unique TCRs, all from HLA-typed donors, were included in an early release of the data. Study-wide findings and caveats: Highest at DRB1 and lowest at HLA-C, TCR association rates differed among HLA loci in a later analysis. Reported results showed that the classifier diagnosed cytomegalovirus status with high specificity and sensitivity. In a later analysis, the majority of CMV-associated beta chains seemingly showed HLA restriction.

From germline, CDR1 is LNHNV and CDR2 YYDKDF (reference sequence). V trimming: 1 base; J trimming: 5 bases; junction bases outside the gene matches: 9. CDR3 length: 19 residues. Note on this clone: As yet, its antigen is unknown.

PCR primers comprised 60 Vbeta and 13 Jbeta primers. Profiling relied on immunoSEQ multiplex PCR, and the TCRdb table lists in-frame clones only, not all of them. The table has approximately 160,000 clones, 65% to 70% seen once. This clonotype originated in a woman aged 18-29 years in good health and CMV-seropositive. The chain is built from TRBV15 and TRBJ1-6; 12 positions match TRBD1. What was sequenced was PBMCs. The CDR3 sequence: CATSRGGTGTGGNNSPLHF. The CDR3 DNA reads TGTGCCACCAGCAGAGGGGGTACCGGGACAGGGGGCAATAATTCACCCCTCCACTTT.